This T cell receptor (beta chain) stems from a study of cytomegalovirus exposure and HLA in healthy donors. This CDR3 has 15 amino acids. V lost 3 bases to trimming and J lost 0 bases, with 7 bases between them. The germline CDR1 and CDR2 sequences are SGHDT and YYEEEE. This clone has just a few counts. Its specificity is not known. Overall study findings and caveats: The productive fraction for most TCR beta V segments was about 87% or about 30% in an earlier analysis.

PCR employed 60 Vbeta and 13 Jbeta primers. TCRdb keeps only in-frame clones here, not all; method: immunoSEQ multiplex PCR. Of more than 90,000 clones in the sample, roughly three quarters were seen once. This rearrangement joins TRBV5-6 to TRBJ2-6; perhaps TRBD1 as D (6 bases). This TCR came from a man aged 50-59 years in good health and CMV-seropositive. Source material: PBMCs. The CDR3 DNA reads TGTGCCAGCAGCTCAGGGGTCTCTGGGGCCAACGTCCTGACTTTC. Protein: CASSSGVSGANVLTF.